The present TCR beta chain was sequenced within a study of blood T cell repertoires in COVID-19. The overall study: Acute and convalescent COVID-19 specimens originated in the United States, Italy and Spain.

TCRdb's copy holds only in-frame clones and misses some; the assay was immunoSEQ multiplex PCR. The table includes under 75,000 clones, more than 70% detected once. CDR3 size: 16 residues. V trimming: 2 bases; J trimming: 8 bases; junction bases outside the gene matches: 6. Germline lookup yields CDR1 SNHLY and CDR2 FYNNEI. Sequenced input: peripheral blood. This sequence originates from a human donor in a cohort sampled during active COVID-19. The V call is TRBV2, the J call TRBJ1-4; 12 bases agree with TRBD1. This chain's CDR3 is CASSELGQGAGEKLFF. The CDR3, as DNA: TGTGCCAGCAGTGAATTGGGACAGGGGGCAGGGGAAAAACTGTTTTTT.